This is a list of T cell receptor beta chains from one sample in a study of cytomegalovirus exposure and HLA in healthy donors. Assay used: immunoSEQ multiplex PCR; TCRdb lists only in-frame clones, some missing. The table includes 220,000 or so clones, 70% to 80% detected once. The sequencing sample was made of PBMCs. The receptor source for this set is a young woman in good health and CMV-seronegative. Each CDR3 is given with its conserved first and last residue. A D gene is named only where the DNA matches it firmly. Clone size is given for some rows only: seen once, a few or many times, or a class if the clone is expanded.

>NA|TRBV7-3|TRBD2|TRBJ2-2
CASSLDPGRATGELFF
TGTGCCAGCAGCTTAGATCCCGGGAGGGCCACCGGGGAGCTGTTTTTT
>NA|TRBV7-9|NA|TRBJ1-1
CASSLDEGTEAFF
TGTGCCAGCAGCTTAGATGAGGGAACCGAAGCTTTCTTT
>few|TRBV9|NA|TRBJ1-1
CASSVASQNTEAFF
TGTGCCAGCAGCGTAGCGTCACAGAACACTGAAGCTTTCTTT
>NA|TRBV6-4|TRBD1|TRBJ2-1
CASSDKGAINSNEQFF
TGTGCCAGCAGTGACAAGGGGGCCATAAACTCCAATGAGCAGTTCTTC
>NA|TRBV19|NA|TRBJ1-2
CASNPSWGANYGYTF
TGTGCCAGTAACCCTTCATGGGGGGCTAACTATGGCTACACCTTC
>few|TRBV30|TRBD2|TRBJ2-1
CASSGGHNEQFF
TGTGCCTCGAGCGGGGGTCACAATGAGCAGTTCTTC
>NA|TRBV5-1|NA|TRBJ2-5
CASRGTAAETQYF
TGCGCCAGCAGAGGTACAGCGGCAGAGACCCAGTACTTC
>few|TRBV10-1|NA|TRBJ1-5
CASSDQVNQPQHF
TGCGCCAGCAGTGATCAGGTGAATCAGCCCCAGCATTTT
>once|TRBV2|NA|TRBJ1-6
CASSERVFRSPLHF
TGTGCCAGCAGTGAAAGAGTATTCCGGTCACCCCTCCACTTT
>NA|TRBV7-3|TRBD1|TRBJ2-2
CASSLNGQGVTGELFF
TGTGCCAGCAGCTTAAATGGACAGGGGGTAACCGGGGAGCTGTTTTTT
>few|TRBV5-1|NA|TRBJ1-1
CASSLGGGDTEAFF
TGCGCCAGCAGCTTGGGAGGGGGTGACACTGAAGCTTTCTTT
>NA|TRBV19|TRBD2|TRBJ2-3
CASSLGLAGDTQYF
TGTGCCAGTAGTCTGGGACTAGCGGGAGATACGCAGTATTTT
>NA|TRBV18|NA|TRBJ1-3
CASSPEAAISGNTIYF
TGTGCCAGCTCACCAGAGGCCGCTATCTCTGGAAACACCATATATTTT
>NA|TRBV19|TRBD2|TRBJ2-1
CASTWRESGEQFF
TGTGCCAGTACGTGGCGGGAGTCGGGTGAGCAGTTCTTC
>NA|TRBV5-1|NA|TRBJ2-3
CASSTATSDTQYF
TGCGCCAGCAGCACCGCCACTTCAGATACGCAGTATTTT
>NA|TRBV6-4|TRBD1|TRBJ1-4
CASSDGTGGPGEKLFF
TGTGCCAGCAGTGACGGGACAGGGGGCCCTGGGGAAAAACTGTTTTTT
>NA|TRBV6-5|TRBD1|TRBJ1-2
CASTNVGGNYGYTF
TGTGCCAGCACTAACGTAGGGGGCAACTATGGCTACACCTTC
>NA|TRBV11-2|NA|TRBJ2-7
CASSPQGRGEQYF
TGTGCCAGCAGCCCTCAAGGCCGAGGGGAGCAGTACTTC
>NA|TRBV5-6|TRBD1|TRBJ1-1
CASTSGGGMNTEAFF
TGTGCCAGCACCTCAGGGGGCGGAATGAACACTGAAGCTTTCTTT
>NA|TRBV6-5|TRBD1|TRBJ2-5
CASSIAPGGLSTQYF
TGTGCCAGCAGTATCGCCCCAGGGGGTCTGTCGACCCAGTACTTC
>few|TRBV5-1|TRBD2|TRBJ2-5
CASSRGLAGGRPQETQYF
TGCGCCAGCAGCCGAGGACTAGCGGGGGGTCGACCTCAAGAGACCCAGTACTTC
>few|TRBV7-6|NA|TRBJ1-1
CASSSHGPGEAFF
TGTGCCAGCAGCTCCCATGGGCCCGGTGAAGCTTTCTTT
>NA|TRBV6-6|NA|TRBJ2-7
CASSQTGSYEQYF
TGTGCCAGCAGTCAGACAGGCTCCTACGAGCAGTACTTC
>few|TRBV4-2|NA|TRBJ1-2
CASSQDRGEVDGYTF
TGTGCCAGCAGCCAAGACAGGGGAGAGGTCGATGGCTACACCTTC
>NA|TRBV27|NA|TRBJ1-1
CASSLSAMRGVNTEAFF
TGTGCCAGCAGTTTATCGGCGATGCGGGGAGTGAACACTGAAGCTTTCTTT
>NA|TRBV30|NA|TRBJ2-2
CAWSQITGTGELFF
TGTGCCTGGAGTCAAATAACAGGAACCGGGGAGCTGTTTTTT
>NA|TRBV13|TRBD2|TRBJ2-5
CASSPRTSQETQYF
TGTGCCAGCAGCCCACGGACTAGTCAAGAGACCCAGTACTTC
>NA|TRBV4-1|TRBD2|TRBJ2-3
CASSQILAGSIDTQYF
TGCGCCAGCAGCCAGATACTAGCGGGATCTATAGATACGCAGTATTTT
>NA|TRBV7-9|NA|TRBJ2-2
CSSSLSRVGVTGELFF
TGTTCCAGCAGCTTATCACGGGTCGGGGTAACCGGGGAGCTGTTTTTT
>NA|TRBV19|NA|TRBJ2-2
CASSVEGRRHGELFF
TGTGCCAGTAGTGTGGAGGGCCGTCGTCACGGGGAGCTGTTTTTT
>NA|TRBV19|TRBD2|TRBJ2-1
CASSIPIAGGPGNEQFF
TGTGCCAGTAGTATTCCGATAGCGGGAGGGCCGGGGAATGAGCAGTTCTTC
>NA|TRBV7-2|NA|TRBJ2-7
CASSQAPSYEQYF
TGTGCCAGCAGCCAAGCTCCGTCCTACGAGCAGTACTTC
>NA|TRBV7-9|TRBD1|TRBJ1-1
CSSSPGQGRTEAFF
TGTTCCAGCAGCCCCGGACAGGGAAGGACTGAAGCTTTCTTT
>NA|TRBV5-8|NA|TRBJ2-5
CASSSTRRGRQETQYF
TGTGCCAGCAGCTCCACTCGGCGCGGGCGTCAGGAGACCCAGTACTTC
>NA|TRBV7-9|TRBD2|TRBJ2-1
CASSASGLAAYNEQFF
TGTGCCAGCAGCGCTTCGGGACTAGCGGCTTACAATGAGCAGTTCTTC
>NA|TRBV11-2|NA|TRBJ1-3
CASSSLASTAAGNTIYF
TGTGCCAGCAGCTCCCTGGCCTCCACGGCGGCCGGAAACACCATATATTTT
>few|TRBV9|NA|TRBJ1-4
CASSVAGTTNEKLFF
TGTGCCAGCAGCGTGGCAGGGACAACTAATGAAAAACTGTTTTTT
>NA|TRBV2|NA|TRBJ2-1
CASTVSSYNEQFF
TGTGCCAGCACCGTCAGCTCCTACAATGAGCAGTTCTTC
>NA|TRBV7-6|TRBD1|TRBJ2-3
CASSLVDREADTQYF
TGTGCCAGCAGCTTAGTGGACAGGGAGGCAGATACGCAGTATTTT
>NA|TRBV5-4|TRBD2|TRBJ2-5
CASSPRGLAGGETQYF
TGTGCCAGCAGCCCCCGAGGGTTAGCGGGAGGAGAGACCCAGTACTTC
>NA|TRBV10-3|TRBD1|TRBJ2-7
CAIGGQGYYEQYF
TGTGCCATCGGGGGACAGGGATACTACGAGCAGTACTTC
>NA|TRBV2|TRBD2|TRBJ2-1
CASTAGGTQGQFF
TGTGCCAGCACAGCGGGGGGTACACAGGGGCAGTTCTTC
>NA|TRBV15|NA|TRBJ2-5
CATSRDGSEKETQYF
TGTGCCACCAGCAGAGATGGTAGCGAGAAAGAGACCCAGTACTTC
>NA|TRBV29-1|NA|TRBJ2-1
CSVEGWRVKQFF
TGCAGCGTTGAAGGCTGGCGGGTAAAGCAGTTCTTC
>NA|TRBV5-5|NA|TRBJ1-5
CASTLFFNQPQHF
TGTGCCAGCACCCTATTCTTCAATCAGCCCCAGCATTTT
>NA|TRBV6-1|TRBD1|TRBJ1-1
CASSGHGTGAFF
TGTGCCAGCAGTGGCCACGGGACAGGGGCTTTCTTT
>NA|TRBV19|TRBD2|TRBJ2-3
CASSIPTSGSLASTDTQYF
TGTGCCAGTAGTATACCGACTAGCGGGTCGTTGGCTAGCACAGATACGCAGTATTTT
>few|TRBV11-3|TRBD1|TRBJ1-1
CASSLSSGGTEAFF
TGTGCCAGCAGCTTATCGTCAGGGGGCACTGAAGCTTTCTTT
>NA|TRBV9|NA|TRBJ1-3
CASSAGTGNTIYF
TGTGCCAGCAGCGCGGGGACTGGAAACACCATATATTTT
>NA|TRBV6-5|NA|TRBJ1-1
CASTHSRTLNTEAFF
TGTGCCAGCACCCACTCCCGGACATTGAACACTGAAGCTTTCTTT
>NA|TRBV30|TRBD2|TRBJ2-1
CDWRLGLVNEQFF
TGTGACTGGAGGCTTGGACTAGTCAATGAGCAGTTCTTC
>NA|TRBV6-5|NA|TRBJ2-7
CASSYPPPTYEQYF
TGTGCCAGCAGTTACCCCCCCCCAACCTACGAGCAGTACTTC